These T cell receptor beta chains were read from a single sample in a study of regulatory T cells in long-lasting Graves disease. TCRdb re-derived calls from the multiplex PCR reads in MiXCR, one entry per CDR3 protein. The top ten hold around 17% of the sample, which has about 470,000 distinct CDR3 sequences, just under 15% seen once. These data also formed part of another study, on T cells in Graves' hyperthyroidism and ophthalmopathy.

The sequencing used peripheral blood mononuclear cells (PBMCs), collected at new diagnosis, from a patient treated with antithyroid drugs. These receptors all stem from a woman in her 30s with Graves disease. CDR3s include the opening cysteine and the closing phenylalanine or tryptophan. D genes are given only for firm matches. Size values are once, few and many counts, or a class for expanded clones, and some rows have none.

D: -
size: many
J: TRBJ1-1
V: TRBV12-3/TRBV12-4
CDR3: CASSLSGQMNTEAFF
DNA: TGTGCCAGCAGTTTAAGTGGGCAGATGAACACTGAAGCTTTCTTT

D: TRBD2
size: -
J: TRBJ2-5
V: TRBV20-1
CDR3: CSARYSGRQETQYF
DNA: TGCAGTGCTAGATACAGCGGGAGGCAAGAGACCCAGTACTTC

D: TRBD1
size: many
J: TRBJ1-5
V: TRBV20-1
CDR3: CSAREPGQGNQPQHF
DNA: TGCAGTGCTAGAGAACCGGGACAGGGCAATCAGCCCCAGCATTTT

D: -
size: few
J: TRBJ2-3
V: TRBV9
CDR3: CASNGEGSTDTQYF
DNA: TGTGCCAGCAATGGGGAAGGTAGCACAGATACGCAGTATTTT

D: -
size: many
J: TRBJ2-7
V: TRBV20-1
CDR3: CSTPAGQGGYEQYF
DNA: TGCTCCACCCCAGCCGGACAGGGAGGGTACGAGCAGTACTTC

D: -
size: many
J: TRBJ2-1
V: TRBV12-3/TRBV12-4
CDR3: CASSHRGGEGQVF
DNA: TGTGCCAGCAGTCACCGAGGGGGGGAGGGTCAGGTCTTC

D: TRBD2
size: -
J: TRBJ2-1
V: TRBV27
CDR3: CASSFFPGGTYNEQFF
DNA: TGTGCCAGCAGTTTTTTTCCGGGAGGCACCTACAATGAGCAGTTCTTC

D: -
size: -
J: TRBJ2-2
V: TRBV6-1
CDR3: CASRPRTLTGELFF
DNA: TGTGCCAGCAGACCCCGGACTCTCACCGGGGAGCTGTTTTTT

D: -
size: many
J: TRBJ2-1
V: TRBV11-2
CDR3: CASTPGGEALGWNEQFF
DNA: TGTGCCAGCACCCCCGGGGGCGAAGCTCTCGGGTGGAATGAGCAGTTCTTC

D: TRBD1
size: few
J: TRBJ2-7
V: TRBV12-3/TRBV12-4
CDR3: CASSFPGQGIYEQYF
DNA: TGTGCCAGCAGTTTTCCGGGACAGGGAATCTACGAGCAGTACTTC

D: TRBD1
size: few
J: TRBJ2-3
V: TRBV7-8
CDR3: CASATGGNTQYF
DNA: TGTGCCAGCGCCACAGGGGGGAATACGCAGTATTTT